This T cell receptor (beta chain) was sequenced in a study of blood T cell repertoires in COVID-19. Overall study: PBMCs, B-cell-depleted T cells, or T cells provided the cDNA or gDNA that made up the material.

In Seattle, patients joined the study during active infection and were tracked longitudinally. In germline, CDR1 is MGHRA, CDR2 YSYEKL. The junction had 11 bases not matched to a gene; V was cut back by 0 bases and J by 7 bases. The CDR3 extends over 18 amino acids. Under the authors' procedure: Reference gene primer amplification yielded estimated nucleated cell counts. Repertoires were generated with immunoSEQ multiplex PCR, while TCRdb's copy carries only in-frame clones and drops some. V, J and clone size derive from that table, while D and trimming were established from the DNA sequence. The profile shows 250,000 to 400,000 clones, around 89% of them singletons.

The sample comprised peripheral blood. V is TRBV4-1 and J is TRBJ1-6; 8 bases align to TRBD1. The source of this sequence is a woman aged 25 to 39 with COVID-19, enrolled during active disease. In nucleotides, the CDR3 is TGCGCCAGCAGCCAAGATCCATTTGGCAGGGGGCTGAATTCACCCCTCCACTTT. Protein product: CASSQDPFGRGLNSPLHF.